The present entry profiles one T cell receptor beta chain with its context. Its cognate antigen is unknown. The CDR3 extends over 14 amino acids. The V and J ends lost 5 bases and 3 bases, in that order; junction bases with no gene match: 5. The V gene's germline CDR1 is SQVTM and CDR2 ANQGSEA. This record comes from a study of shared clonotypes between healthy human individuals. As for the study in general: The donor group consisted of a couple of women and three men, aged 18 to 49.

Sequencing was performed with immunoSEQ multiplex PCR; in TCRdb, only in-frame clones are kept and a portion is missing. The sample includes some 800,000 clones, nearly 95% seen only once; the top ten take about 25%. Only CD45RO-negative cells positively selected for CCR7 counted as naive CD8 cells, so terminally differentiated effector memory CD45RA+ cells were excluded. All donors were Caucasian adults living in Nashville, Tennessee. Points from the study as a whole: Represented diversity (both genetic and exposure-history) was limited by the small number of donors.

The material sequenced was naive CD8+ T cells sorted from blood. This clonotype originated in a man aged 25-45 years in good health. The V and J genes are TRBV29-1 and TRBJ2-2; 8 nucleotides match TRBD1. In DNA form, the CDR3 reads TGCAGCGTTATATTACAGGGGGACACCGGGGAGCTGTTTTTT. Its protein is CSVILQGDTGELFF.